This T cell receptor (beta chain) is drawn from a study of T cell responses to AZD1222 COVID-19 vaccine. Details on this clone: Its antigen is not known.

Sequencing used immunoSEQ multiplex PCR; TCRdb keeps in-frame clones, though not all of them. The repertoire consists of more than 70,000 clones, with over 70% occurring once and the leading ten covering 16%. Study results and limitations: Unmutated variant regions reportedly attract nearly half of all spike-specific TCRs. Mostly white British, mostly female donors; authors suggested clonal diversity may be underestimated.

Germline CDR1 and CDR2: KGHSH and LQKENI. CDR3 length: 14 amino acids. V was pared by 2 bases and J by 3 bases, with 10 bases between. The chain is built from TRBV18 and TRBJ1-2; unclear D gene. This sample comprised peripheral blood, obtained on day 0 of AZD1222 vaccination. The sequence was obtained from an adult in good health. The CDR3 DNA reads as TGTGCCAGCTCACCAGTAGAGGACTACTATGGCTACACCTTC. It codes for CASSPVEDYYGYTF.